The rows below give T cell receptor beta chains drawn from one sample of a study of beta chain features in type 1 diabetes. Assay used: immunoSEQ multiplex PCR; TCRdb lists only in-frame clones, some missing. The data show 550,000 to 850,000 clones, with around an eighth seen just once and approximately 0.022% held by the top ten. The sample was naive CD4+ T cells from blood. These receptors were obtained from a man younger than 30 with type 1 diabetes. The CDR3 runs from the conserved cysteine through the conserved F or W. D genes are given only for firm matches. Clone size is given for some rows only: seen once, a few or many times, or a class if the clone is expanded.

clone_size | d_call | j_call | v_call | cdr3_nt | cdr3_aa
few | - | TRBJ2-7 | TRBV5-1 | TGCGCCAGCAGCCCGGGGCGGAGCCCTGTATATTCCTACGAGCAGTACTTC | CASSPGRSPVYSYEQYF
few | TRBD1 | TRBJ1-6 | TRBV5-1 | TGCGCCAGCAGCTTGGAACAGGGGGCGAATTCACCCCTCCACTTT | CASSLEQGANSPLHF
- | TRBD1 | TRBJ1-5 | TRBV19 | TGTGCCAGTAGTACCAACCCGACAGGGAGCGGGCGCAATCAGCCCCAGCATTTT | CASSTNPTGSGRNQPQHF
few | - | TRBJ1-4 | TRBV5-4 | TGTGCCAGCAGCTTGGCGGGTCAGGCCGGTGAAAAACTGTTTTTT | CASSLAGQAGEKLFF
few | - | TRBJ1-2 | TRBV7-2 | TGTGCCAGCAGCTTAGCCGGGGGAAGAGGCTACACCTTC | CASSLAGGRGYTF
few | - | TRBJ1-2 | TRBV2 | TGTGCCAGCGGTGAGACAAATGGCTACACCTTC | CASGETNGYTF
few | - | TRBJ2-3 | TRBV5-1 | TGCGCCAGCAGCTTGCTAGGGGGGGCCTTCCCCACAGATACGCAGTATTTT | CASSLLGGAFPTDTQYF
few | TRBD2 | TRBJ2-3 | TRBV2 | TGTGCCAGCGGGACTAGCGGGGATACAGATACGCAGTATTTT | CASGTSGDTDTQYF
few | TRBD1 | TRBJ1-2 | TRBV2 | TGTGCCAGCAGAACCGGGACAGCAAAGGGCTACACCTTC | CASRTGTAKGYTF
- | - | TRBJ2-7 | TRBV30 | TGTGCCTGGAGTGTCCGATGGGAGCAGTACTTC | CAWSVRWEQYF
- | - | TRBJ2-4 | TRBV28 | TGTGCCAGCAGTTTAACGGGACACAAAAACATTCAGTACTTC | CASSLTGHKNIQYF
few | - | TRBJ2-4 | TRBV5-1 | TGCGCCAGCAGCTTGGTTGGGGTGACCCTAGCCAAAAACATTCAGTACTTC | CASSLVGVTLAKNIQYF
few | - | TRBJ1-1 | TRBV11-1 | TGTGCCAGCAGCTTATGGGAGAACACTGAAGCTTTCTTT | CASSLWENTEAFF
- | TRBD1 | TRBJ2-1 | TRBV10-3 | TGTGCCATCAGTGAGTCGGAAGGGGGCTCGTACAATGAGCAGTTCTTC | CAISESEGGSYNEQFF
few | - | TRBJ2-4 | TRBV30 | TGTGCCTGGAGCCTCCGGGGGGCAGGCCAAAACATTCAGTACTTC | CAWSLRGAGQNIQYF
- | - | TRBJ1-1 | TRBV27 | TGTGCCAGCAGTTTAATGAAGAACACTGAAGCTTTCTTT | CASSLMKNTEAFF
- | - | TRBJ1-6 | TRBV6-5 | TGTGCCAGCAGTTACGAGAAAAATTCACCCCTCCACTTT | CASSYEKNSPLHF
few | TRBD1 | TRBJ2-7 | TRBV14 | TGTGCCAGCAGCCTCTCCGGCGGGACAGGGACCTACGAGCAGTACTTC | CASSLSGGTGTYEQYF
- | - | TRBJ1-1 | TRBV5-1 | TGCGCCAGCAGCTTGGAAGGGATGGCTGAAGCTTTCTTT | CASSLEGMAEAFF
- | - | TRBJ1-1 | TRBV29-1 | TGCAGCGTTGAAATGGGGTGGGGGCCTGAAGCTTTCTTT | CSVEMGWGPEAFF
- | - | TRBJ2-4 | TRBV2 | TGTGCCAGCAGTGAAGCCTCAGGGGAAAACATTCAGTACTTC | CASSEASGENIQYF
- | - | TRBJ2-5 | TRBV7-9 | TGTGCCAGCAGCCCGCAAGAGACCCAGTACTTC | CASSPQETQYF
few | - | TRBJ2-1 | TRBV6-5 | TGTGCCAGCAGTAAGGGGACTGCAAGGAAGCAGTTCTTC | CASSKGTARKQFF
few | - | TRBJ1-1 | TRBV2 | TGTGCCAACCCCTTGGGGGTTAACACTGAAGCTTTCTTT | CANPLGVNTEAFF
- | - | TRBJ1-6 | TRBV16 | TGTGCCAGCAGCCAATCTCAGGCGGGGAAGGCCCCCCTCCACTTT | CASSQSQAGKAPLHF
- | TRBD2 | TRBJ2-5 | TRBV25-1 | TGTGCCAGCCGGGGGGTCGTAGGGACCCAGTACTTC | CASRGVVGTQYF
- | - | TRBJ2-1 | TRBV14 | TGTGCCAGCAGCCAGACAGGGAGGTACAATGAGCAGTTCTTC | CASSQTGRYNEQFF
- | TRBD1 | TRBJ2-2 | TRBV4-2 | TGTGCCAGCAGCCAAGAGACCCTACCCACAGGGACAGCGAACACCGGGGAGCTGTTTTTT | CASSQETLPTGTANTGELFF
few | TRBD1 | TRBJ2-2 | TRBV7-9 | TGTGCCAGCAGCTCTGGGAAACAGGGGAATTCCGGGGAGCTGTTTTTT | CASSSGKQGNSGELFF
- | - | TRBJ2-7 | TRBV2 | TGTGCCAGCAGTGATTCGTACGAGCAGTACTTC | CASSDSYEQYF
few | - | TRBJ2-4 | TRBV5-4 | TGTGCCAGCAGCTTGAGGGACGGCCAAAACATTCAGTACTTC | CASSLRDGQNIQYF
few | - | TRBJ1-5 | TRBV6-5 | TGTGCCAGCAGGAGGGGCAGCAATCAGCCCCAGCATTTT | CASRRGSNQPQHF
- | - | TRBJ2-7 | TRBV18 | TGTGCCAGCTCACCACCAGGGAGGAACGAGCAGTACTTC | CASSPPGRNEQYF
few | - | TRBJ1-1 | TRBV15 | TGTGCCACCAGCAGAGGGGCGACAGGTTGGGTCACTGAAGCTTTCTTT | CATSRGATGWVTEAFF
few | - | TRBJ2-7 | TRBV28 | TGTGCCAGCAGTTTACTCTCCTACGAGCAGTACTTC | CASSLLSYEQYF
- | - | TRBJ2-1 | TRBV29-1 | TGCAGCGGCAGAAACAATGAGCAGTTCTTC | CSGRNNEQFF
few | - | TRBJ1-4 | TRBV29-1 | TGCAGCGGGTTAGAAGGGCCCAATGAAAAACTGTTTTTT | CSGLEGPNEKLFF
- | - | TRBJ1-6 | TRBV28 | TGTGCCAGCACCGGGTTACGGTCTGCCCTCCACTTT | CASTGLRSALHF
- | TRBD1 | TRBJ1-1 | TRBV30 | TGTGCCTGGAGTCGCACAGGGGCGTACACTGAAGCTTTCTTT | CAWSRTGAYTEAFF
few | TRBD1 | TRBJ2-1 | TRBV7-9 | TGTGCCAGCAGCGCGACAGGGATCTATGAGCAGTTCTTC | CASSATGIYEQFF